This T cell receptor beta chain was captured in a study of shared T cell receptors in the human thymus. Assay: immunoSEQ multiplex PCR; the TCRdb copy retains only in-frame clones and omits some. The data contain around 340,000 clones, 95% of them singletons. The sample was thymocytes. The receptor comes from a human donor.

Here the CDR3 reads CASSYRLGGGTEAFF. In nucleotides, the CDR3 is TGTGCCAGCAGTTACCGACTGGGGGGGGGAACTGAAGCTTTCTTT. The V gene is TRBV6-5, the J gene TRBJ1-1; D possibly corresponds to TRBD1 (5 bases). The V and J ends lost 2 bases and 5 bases respectively, with 15 bases between them. The length of the CDR3 is 15 residues. The germline V gene encodes CDR1 MNHEY and CDR2 SVGAGI.